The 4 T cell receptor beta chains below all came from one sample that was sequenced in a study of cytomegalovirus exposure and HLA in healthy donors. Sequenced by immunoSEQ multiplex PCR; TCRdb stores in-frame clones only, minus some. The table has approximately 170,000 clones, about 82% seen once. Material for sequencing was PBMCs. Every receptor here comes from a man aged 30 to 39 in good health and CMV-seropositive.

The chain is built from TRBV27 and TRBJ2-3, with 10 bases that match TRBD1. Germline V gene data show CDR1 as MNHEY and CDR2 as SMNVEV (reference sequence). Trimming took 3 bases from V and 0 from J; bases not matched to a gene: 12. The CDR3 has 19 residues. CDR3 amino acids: CASSFSITRDRGSTDTQYF. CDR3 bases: TGTGCCAGCAGTTTCTCTATCACGCGGGACAGGGGAAGCACAGATACGCAGTATTTT.

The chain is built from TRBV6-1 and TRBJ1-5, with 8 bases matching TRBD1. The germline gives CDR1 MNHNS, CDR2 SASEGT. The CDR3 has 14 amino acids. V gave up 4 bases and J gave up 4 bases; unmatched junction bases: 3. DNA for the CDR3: TGTGCCAGCAGTGGGACAGGGCAAAATCAGCCCCAGCATTTT. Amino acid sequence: CASSGTGQNQPQHF.

The CDR3 sequence: CASSLVGQGNEQYF. CDR3 in DNA: TGTGCCAGCAGCTTGGTTGGACAGGGTAACGAGCAGTACTTC. The rearrangement links TRBV11-2 to TRBJ2-7; TRBD1 aligns across 8 bases. The ends lost 3 bases at V and 5 bases at J; junction bases unmatched: 6. CDR1 is SGHAT, CDR2 FQNNGV, per germline. This CDR3 is built from 14 residues.

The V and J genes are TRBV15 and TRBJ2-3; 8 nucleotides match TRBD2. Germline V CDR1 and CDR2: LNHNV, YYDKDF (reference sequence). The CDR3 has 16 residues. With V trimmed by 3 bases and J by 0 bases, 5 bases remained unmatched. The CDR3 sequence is CATSSERGGSTDTQYF. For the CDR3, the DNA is TGTGCCACCAGCAGCGAACGGGGGGGGAGCACAGATACGCAGTATTTT.